These T cell receptor beta chains were read from a single sample in a study of T cell changes during pregnancy in multiple sclerosis. Clones were read by immunoSEQ multiplex PCR, and TCRdb kept only the in-frame ones, dropping some. The sample yields around 13,000 clones, around 88% seen once. This sample comprised CD8+ T cells from peripheral blood mononuclear cells, obtained in the second trimester of pregnancy. These receptors were taken from a female donor in good health, enrolled as a control in a pregnancy study. Each CDR3 is given without its conserved first and last residue.

>TRBV27|TRBJ2-2
ASRGESNTGELF
>TRBV5-1|TRBJ2-1
ASWWIAGLVDEQF
>TRBV9|TRBJ2-1
ASSASGGLDEQF
>TRBV7-3|TRBJ2-1
ASSRGGAWNYNEQF
>TRBV11-1|TRBJ1-2
ASSLERTGPYYGYT
>TRBV10-2|TRBJ1-2
ASGPGQQIYGYT
>TRBV27|TRBJ2-7
ASSLGSGRAREQY
>TRBV5-1|TRBJ2-7
ASTPTARVYEQY
>TRBV4-2|TRBJ1-5
ASSQEGGASNQPQH
>TRBV27|TRBJ2-7
ASSPSSATSYEQY
>TRBV4-2|TRBJ2-7
ASSQEMYRKTYEQY
>TRBV19|TRBJ1-2
ASSIVSGTGDGYT
>TRBV19|TRBJ2-3
ASSTDPTGFFEDTQY
>TRBV2|TRBJ1-3
ASRAGTGAGNTIY